This is a list of T cell receptor beta chains from one sample in a study of CD8 T cells in ankylosing spondylitis. TCRdb called the 5' RACE reads again in MiXCR, with one record for every CDR3 protein. The table shows a few hundred thousand distinct CDR3 sequences, with approximately 17% occurring only once. Sequencing input: blood, either unsorted or a sorted T cell fraction (not recorded which). These receptors all come from a male donor with ankylosing spondylitis. The CDR3 runs from the conserved cysteine through the conserved F or W. The D gene is left open where the match is weak. The size field is filled for only some rows; it gives once, few, many or a size class.

TRBJ2-1 | TRBV20-1 | - | TRBD2 | CSARIPGLAGVYPEQFF | TGCAGTGCTCGCATCCCCGGACTAGCGGGAGTGTATCCTGAGCAGTTCTTC
TRBJ1-1 | TRBV6-2/TRBV6-3 | few | - | CASSYREGVNTEAFF | TGTGCCAGCAGTTACAGGGAGGGGGTGAACACTGAAGCTTTCTTT
TRBJ1-6 | TRBV9 | few | TRBD1 | CASSGQGEGINSPLHF | TGTGCCAGCAGCGGGCAGGGGGAAGGTATCAATTCACCCCTCCACTTT
TRBJ2-4 | TRBV18 | - | TRBD2 | CASSPIAGEVDIQYF | TGTGCCAGCTCACCAATAGCGGGGGAGGTAGACATTCAGTACTTC
TRBJ2-1 | TRBV12-3/TRBV12-4 | - | TRBD1 | CASAPGQGLHEQFF | TGTGCCAGTGCCCCGGGACAGGGGTTACATGAGCAGTTCTTC
TRBJ2-1 | TRBV6-2/TRBV6-3 | - | - | CASRRGGPSYNEQFF | TGTGCCAGCAGGAGAGGGGGACCCTCCTACAATGAGCAGTTCTTC
TRBJ1-2 | TRBV5-1 | - | - | CASSSPPIGYYTF | TGCGCCAGCAGCTCCCCCCCGATCGGCTACTACACCTTC
TRBJ2-5 | TRBV4-1 | - | TRBD2 | CASRSGRAQETQYF | TGCGCCAGCAGGAGCGGGAGGGCCCAAGAGACCCAGTACTTC
TRBJ2-1 | TRBV10-3 | few | - | CATSLGESEQFF | TGTGCCACCTCCCTCGGAGAGAGTGAGCAGTTCTTC
TRBJ2-7 | TRBV7-9 | - | - | CASSLVGREQYF | TGTGCCAGCAGCTTAGTGGGTAGGGAGCAGTACTTC
TRBJ2-3 | TRBV6-5 | - | - | CATAVNSLGGTQYF | TGTGCCACCGCAGTTAACTCCCTCGGGGGTACGCAGTATTTT
TRBJ2-1 | TRBV12-3/TRBV12-4 | - | TRBD2 | CASRPTSGDYNEQFF | TGTGCCAGCAGACCTACTAGCGGAGACTACAATGAGCAGTTCTTC
TRBJ2-1 | TRBV9 | - | TRBD2 | CASTRASGTYNEQFF | TGTGCCAGCACCCGAGCTAGCGGCACCTACAATGAGCAGTTCTTC
TRBJ1-1 | TRBV6-5 | few | TRBD1 | CASSTGTGFVFF | TGTGCCAGCAGTACCGGGACAGGGTTTGTTTTCTTT